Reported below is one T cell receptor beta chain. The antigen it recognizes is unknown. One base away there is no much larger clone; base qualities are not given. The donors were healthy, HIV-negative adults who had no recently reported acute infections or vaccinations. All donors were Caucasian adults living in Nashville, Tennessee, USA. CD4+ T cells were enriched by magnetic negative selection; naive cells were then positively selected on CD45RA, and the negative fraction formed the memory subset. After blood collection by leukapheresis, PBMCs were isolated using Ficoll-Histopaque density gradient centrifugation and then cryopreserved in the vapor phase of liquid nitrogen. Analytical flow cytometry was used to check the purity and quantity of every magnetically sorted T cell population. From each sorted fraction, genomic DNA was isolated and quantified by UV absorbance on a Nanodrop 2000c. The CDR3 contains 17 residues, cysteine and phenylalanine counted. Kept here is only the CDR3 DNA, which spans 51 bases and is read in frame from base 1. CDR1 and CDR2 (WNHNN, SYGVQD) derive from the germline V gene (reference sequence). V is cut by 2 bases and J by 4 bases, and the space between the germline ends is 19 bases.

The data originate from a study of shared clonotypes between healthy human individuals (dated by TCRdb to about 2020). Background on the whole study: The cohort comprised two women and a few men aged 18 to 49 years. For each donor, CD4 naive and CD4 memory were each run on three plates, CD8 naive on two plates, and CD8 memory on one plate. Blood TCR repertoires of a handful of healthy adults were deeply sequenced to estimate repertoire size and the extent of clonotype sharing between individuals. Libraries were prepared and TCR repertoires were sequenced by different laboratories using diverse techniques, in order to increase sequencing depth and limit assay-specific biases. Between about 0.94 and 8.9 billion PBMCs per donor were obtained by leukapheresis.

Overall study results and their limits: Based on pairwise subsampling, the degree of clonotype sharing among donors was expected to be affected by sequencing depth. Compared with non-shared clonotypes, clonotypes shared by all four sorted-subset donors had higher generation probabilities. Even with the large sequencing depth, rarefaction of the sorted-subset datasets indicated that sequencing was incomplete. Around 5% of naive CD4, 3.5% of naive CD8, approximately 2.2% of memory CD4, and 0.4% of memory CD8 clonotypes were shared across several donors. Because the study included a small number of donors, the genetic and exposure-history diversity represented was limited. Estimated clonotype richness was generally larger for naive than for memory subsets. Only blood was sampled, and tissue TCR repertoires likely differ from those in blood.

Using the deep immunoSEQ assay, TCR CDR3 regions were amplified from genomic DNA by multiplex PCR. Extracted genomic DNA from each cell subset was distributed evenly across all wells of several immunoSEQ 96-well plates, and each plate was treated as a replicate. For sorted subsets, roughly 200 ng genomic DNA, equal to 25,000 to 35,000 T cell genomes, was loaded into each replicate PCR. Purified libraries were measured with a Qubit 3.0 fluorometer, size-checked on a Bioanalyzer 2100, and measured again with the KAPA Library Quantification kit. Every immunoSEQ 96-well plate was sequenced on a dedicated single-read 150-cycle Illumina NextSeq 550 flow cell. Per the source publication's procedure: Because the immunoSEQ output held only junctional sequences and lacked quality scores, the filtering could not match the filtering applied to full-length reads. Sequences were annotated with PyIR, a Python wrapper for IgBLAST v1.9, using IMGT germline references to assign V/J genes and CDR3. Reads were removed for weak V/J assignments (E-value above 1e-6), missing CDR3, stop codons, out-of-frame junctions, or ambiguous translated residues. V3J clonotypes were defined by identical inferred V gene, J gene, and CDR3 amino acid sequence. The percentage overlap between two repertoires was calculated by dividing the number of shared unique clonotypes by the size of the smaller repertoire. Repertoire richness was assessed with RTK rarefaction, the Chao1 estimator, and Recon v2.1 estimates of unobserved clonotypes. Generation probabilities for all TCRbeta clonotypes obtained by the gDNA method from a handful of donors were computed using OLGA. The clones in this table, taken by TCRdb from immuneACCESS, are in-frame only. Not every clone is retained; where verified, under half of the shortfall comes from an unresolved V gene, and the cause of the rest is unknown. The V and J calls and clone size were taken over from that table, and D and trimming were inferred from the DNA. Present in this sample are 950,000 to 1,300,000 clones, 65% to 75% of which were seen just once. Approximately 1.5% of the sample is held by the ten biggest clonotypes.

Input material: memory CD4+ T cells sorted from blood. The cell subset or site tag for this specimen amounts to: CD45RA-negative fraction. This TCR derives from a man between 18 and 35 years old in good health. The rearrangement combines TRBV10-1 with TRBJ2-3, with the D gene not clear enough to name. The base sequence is TGCGCCAGCAGTGAGGCCCCGAGAGCCGGCAAATCAGATACGCAGTATTTT. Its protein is CASSEAPRAGKSDTQYF.